The present T cell receptor (beta chain) was sequenced within a study of identifying expanded T cells in peripheral blood (dated by TCRdb to about 2019). For context, the study as a whole: Four technical replicates, made by sequencing separate aliquots from the same pool of genomic DNA, were compared pairwise. General findings and caveats noted by the study authors: For all healthy donors, the variance in clone template counts between roughly 2-week samples rose significantly as total template count increased. Between technical replicates the binomial model flagged about 1.2 differentially abundant clones, whereas over about 2 weeks the binomial model flagged about 16.4 and over approximately four weeks around 18. Both the number of clones called differentially abundant and the false-positive rate were significantly reduced by the beta-binomial model across all healthy-donor time intervals. The authors expected biological variance in healthy repertoires might increase further over much longer intervals such as months to years.

The immunoSEQ Assay, which uses bias-controlled multiplex PCR amplification of genomic DNA, was used to profile TCRbeta CDR3 regions. For the original study's pipeline: The absolute abundance of each unique TCRbeta CDR3 region was quantified after sequences were collapsed and filtered. Two models were used to test differential abundance: a binomial model (Fisher-equivalent) and a beta-binomial model that adds time-dependent variance fitted from healthy donors. Clones with fewer than 5 combined templates were excluded, and clones with Benjamini-Hochberg FDR below 0.01 were called differentially abundant. In the beta-binomial model, variance was expressed as a function of the total template count across the two samples, in the form v = (b*log(k)+a)^2. Held by TCRdb, this immuneACCESS table contains in-frame sequences only and omits some clones. Under half of the omission traces to an unresolved V gene where checked; the cause of the rest is unknown. The V and J calls and the clone size are those of that table, but D and trimming were determined from the DNA. The sample table holds 45,000 to 75,000 clones, of which approximately 82% were seen once. Under 20% of the sample comes from the top ten.

The V end loses 5 bases and the J end loses 3 bases, and a stretch of 17 bases separates them. The CDR3 holds 16 amino acids from the cysteine to the phenylalanine. Just CDR3 DNA is preserved here, 48 bases in frame from base 1. The germline V gene (reference sequence) yields MNHEY for CDR1 and SMNVEV for CDR2. Of note for this clone: Its antigen is still unknown. Base qualities are not recorded, but no much larger clone differs from it by a single base.

During the collection period, no immune events, such as infections, were documented for the healthy donors. Time-dependent variance in a beta-binomial model of T-cell clone differential abundance was calibrated using healthy-donor blood repertoires as a training cohort. The training cohort included 10 or so healthy donors, of whom 3 were female and 7 were male. Donor ages ranged from 29 to 64 years, with an average of about 40 years. Whole blood was collected from each healthy donor at three time points spaced approximately 13 days apart and obtained from a commercial supplier. For immunosequencing, genomic DNA was extracted from whole blood that had not been sorted.

The sample comprised blood. The chain employs TRBV27 and TRBJ2-1; the D segment could be TRBD2, given 7 matching bases. The sequence derives from a person between 18 and 70 years old in good health. CDR3 region: CASSGLRGGNYNEQFF. The sequenced DNA is TGTGCCAGCAGTGGCCTTAGGGGGGGGAACTACAATGAGCAGTTCTTC.